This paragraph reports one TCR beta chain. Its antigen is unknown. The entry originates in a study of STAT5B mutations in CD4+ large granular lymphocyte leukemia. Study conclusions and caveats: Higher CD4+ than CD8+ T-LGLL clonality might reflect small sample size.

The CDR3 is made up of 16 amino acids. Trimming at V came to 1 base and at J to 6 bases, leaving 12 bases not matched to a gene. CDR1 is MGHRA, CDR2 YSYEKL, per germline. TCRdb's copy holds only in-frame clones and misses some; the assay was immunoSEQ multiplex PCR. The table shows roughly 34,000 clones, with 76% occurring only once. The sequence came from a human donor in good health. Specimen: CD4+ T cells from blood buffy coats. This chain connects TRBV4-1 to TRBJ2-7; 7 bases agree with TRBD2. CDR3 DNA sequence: TGCGCCAGCAGCCAAGGCCGCGGTCGGCGGGAGTTCGAGCAGTACTTC. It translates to CASSQGRGRREFEQYF.